The text below deals with one T cell receptor beta chain. Its antigen is unknown. Some clones are missing from TCRdb's copy, which holds only in-frame ones; the method was immunoSEQ multiplex PCR. Among over 2 million clones listed, around 95% were seen once. There were only Caucasian adults among the donors, and all lived in Nashville, Tennessee. Naive CD4+ cells were CD45RA-selected; the remaining cells were memory. The sample comes from a study of shared clonotypes between healthy human individuals. Study-level results: Naive subsets generally had larger estimated richness than memory subsets. In contrast to clonotypes shared by all four donors, non-shared clonotypes had lower generation probabilities.

The sample taken for sequencing was naive CD4+ T cells sorted from blood. Subset indicated: CD45RA+ positively selected. The TCR was taken from a young man in good health.

CDR3: CASLQGSSYNSPLHF. Written as DNA, the CDR3 is TGTGCCAGCTTACAGGGGAGCTCCTATAATTCACCCCTCCACTTT. The genes are TRBV28 and TRBJ1-6; 7 nucleotides line up with TRBD1. The CDR3 is made up of 15 amino acids. J lost 0 bases, V lost 8 bases, and 4 bases had no gene match. The V gene's germline CDR1 is MDHEN and CDR2 SYDVKM.